This entry features one T cell receptor (beta chain) sequence. This CDR3 has 12 amino acids. These data come from a study of blood T cell repertoires in COVID-19. The wider study: T cells, B-cell-depleted T cells, or PBMCs supplied cDNA or gDNA.

Study processing details: Reference gene primer amplification yielded estimated nucleated cell counts. Repertoires were generated with immunoSEQ multiplex PCR, while TCRdb's copy carries only in-frame clones and drops some. That table supplies the V and J calls and clone size; D and trimming were determined from the DNA. The table has about 53,000 clones, approximately 80% seen once. The material sequenced was peripheral blood. The sequence was obtained from a human donor in a cohort sampled during active COVID-19. V usage is TRBV21-1 and J usage is TRBJ1-1; TRBD1 is the table's D call, not checked against the DNA. TRBV21-1 is reported as a pseudogene. This chain's CDR3 is CASIPGYTEAFF. In DNA form, the CDR3 reads TGTGCCAGCATCCCAGGGTACACTGAAGCTTTCTTT.